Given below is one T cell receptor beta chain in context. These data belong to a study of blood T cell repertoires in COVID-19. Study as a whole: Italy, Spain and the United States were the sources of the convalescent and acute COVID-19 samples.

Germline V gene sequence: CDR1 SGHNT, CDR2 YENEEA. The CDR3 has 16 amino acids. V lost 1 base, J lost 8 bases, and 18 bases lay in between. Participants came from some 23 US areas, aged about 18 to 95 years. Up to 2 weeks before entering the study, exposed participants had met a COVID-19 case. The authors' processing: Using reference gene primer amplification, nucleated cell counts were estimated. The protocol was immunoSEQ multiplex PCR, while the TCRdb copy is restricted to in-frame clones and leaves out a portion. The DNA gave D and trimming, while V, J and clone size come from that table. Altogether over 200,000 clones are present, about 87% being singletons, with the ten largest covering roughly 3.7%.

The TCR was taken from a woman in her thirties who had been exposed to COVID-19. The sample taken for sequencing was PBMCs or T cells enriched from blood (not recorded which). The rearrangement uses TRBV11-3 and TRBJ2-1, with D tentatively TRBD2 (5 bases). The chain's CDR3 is CASSLGFRESIDEQFF. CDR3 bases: TGTGCCAGCAGCTTAGGGTTTAGGGAGTCCATCGATGAGCAGTTCTTC.